Here is one TCR beta chain with its context. V lost 3 bases to trimming and J lost 1 base; unmatched junction nucleotides: 3. The CDR3 sequence is 16 residues long. Germline V gene data show CDR1 as SGHTA and CDR2 as FQGNSA. Assay: immunoSEQ multiplex PCR; the TCRdb copy retains only in-frame clones and omits some. Here the sample spans about 190,000 clones, roughly 84% being singletons. The sample belongs to a study of blood T cell repertoires in COVID-19. The chain carries TRBV7-2 and TRBJ2-3; TRBD2 matches 11 bases. The clonotype originates from a woman aged 25 to 45 who had recovered from COVID-19. Material: PBMCs or T cells enriched from blood (not recorded which). The CDR3 DNA is TGTGCCAGCAGCTTCCAACTAGCGGGGGGCACAGATACGCAGTATTTT. Protein sequence: CASSFQLAGGTDTQYF.